This is a list of T cell receptor beta chains from one sample in a study of control samples from healthy donors and cancer patients. Profiled with immunoSEQ multiplex PCR; TCRdb holds only in-frame clones, not every one. There are roughly 51,000 clones in the sample; roughly nine tenths occur only once, and roughly 1.4% lies in the top ten. The sequencing sample was made of PBMCs. The receptors originated from a man in his forties with colorectal cancer. The CDR3 runs from the conserved cysteine through the conserved F or W. D genes are given only for firm matches. The size of a clone is reported for some rows only, either as once, few or many, or as a class for expanded clones.

d_call: .; clone_size: .; j_call: TRBJ1-1; v_call: TRBV29-1; cdr3_aa: CSVRGDQNTEAFF; cdr3_nt: TGCAGCGTCAGGGGAGACCAGAACACTGAAGCTTTCTTT
d_call: .; clone_size: .; j_call: TRBJ1-2; v_call: TRBV27; cdr3_aa: CASSSWTSHGYTF; cdr3_nt: TGTGCCAGCAGTTCTTGGACTAGCCATGGCTACACCTTC
d_call: .; clone_size: .; j_call: TRBJ2-5; v_call: TRBV24-1; cdr3_aa: CATSDSRSMETQYF; cdr3_nt: TGTGCCACCAGTGATTCTCGGAGTATGGAGACCCAGTACTTC
d_call: TRBD1; clone_size: once; j_call: TRBJ1-1; v_call: TRBV28; cdr3_aa: CASRDTGGTEAFF; cdr3_nt: TGTGCCAGCAGAGACACAGGGGGCACTGAAGCTTTCTTT
d_call: .; clone_size: .; j_call: TRBJ1-2; v_call: TRBV15; cdr3_aa: CATSRDGDGNYGYTF; cdr3_nt: TGTGCCACCAGCAGAGATGGAGACGGTAACTATGGCTACACCTTC
d_call: .; clone_size: .; j_call: TRBJ2-2; v_call: TRBV7-9; cdr3_aa: CASSSRPLGTGELFF; cdr3_nt: TGTGCCAGCAGCTCCCGACCCTTGGGGACCGGGGAGCTGTTTTTT
d_call: .; clone_size: .; j_call: TRBJ2-1; v_call: TRBV9; cdr3_aa: CASGADEGSYNEQFF; cdr3_nt: TGTGCCAGCGGGGCAGATGAAGGGTCCTACAATGAGCAGTTCTTC
d_call: .; clone_size: .; j_call: TRBJ1-1; v_call: TRBV5-1; cdr3_aa: CASSLGPTNTEAFF; cdr3_nt: TGCGCCAGCAGCTTGGGACCGACGAACACTGAAGCTTTCTTT
d_call: .; clone_size: .; j_call: TRBJ1-5; v_call: TRBV6-2/TRBV6-3; cdr3_aa: CASSRGPQPQHF; cdr3_nt: TGTGCCAGCAGCAGGGGCCCTCAGCCCCAGCATTTT
d_call: .; clone_size: .; j_call: TRBJ1-2; v_call: TRBV4-1; cdr3_aa: CASSQGEFLVGGYTF; cdr3_nt: TGCGCCAGCAGCCAAGGGGAGTTTTTAGTGGGTGGCTACACCTTC
d_call: .; clone_size: few; j_call: TRBJ2-1; v_call: TRBV13; cdr3_aa: CASSPGYGVDNEQFF; cdr3_nt: TGTGCCAGCTCCCCGGGGTATGGGGTCGACAATGAGCAGTTCTTC
d_call: .; clone_size: .; j_call: TRBJ2-7; v_call: TRBV30; cdr3_aa: CAWSVDTSYEQYF; cdr3_nt: TGTGCCTGGAGTGTGGACACAAGCTACGAGCAGTACTTC
d_call: .; clone_size: .; j_call: TRBJ1-2; v_call: TRBV6-5; cdr3_aa: CASSLQGNLDGYTF; cdr3_nt: TGTGCCAGCAGCTTACAGGGAAATTTGGATGGCTACACCTTC
d_call: .; clone_size: .; j_call: TRBJ1-4; v_call: TRBV24-1; cdr3_aa: CATSDSRVQVGDREKLFF; cdr3_nt: TGTGCCACCAGTGATTCGCGGGTACAGGTGGGAGATAGAGAAAAACTGTTTTTT
d_call: .; clone_size: .; j_call: TRBJ2-7; v_call: TRBV5-1; cdr3_aa: CASSLALSYEQYF; cdr3_nt: TGCGCCAGCAGCTTGGCCCTCTCCTACGAGCAGTACTTC
d_call: .; clone_size: .; j_call: TRBJ1-5; v_call: TRBV4-1; cdr3_aa: CASSQDSGNQPQHF; cdr3_nt: TGCGCCAGCAGCCAGGACAGTGGCAATCAGCCCCAGCATTTT
d_call: .; clone_size: .; j_call: TRBJ1-2; v_call: TRBV24-1; cdr3_aa: CATSDTKPGGGYTF; cdr3_nt: TGTGCCACCAGTGATACGAAGCCGGGTGGGGGCTACACCTTC
d_call: .; clone_size: once; j_call: TRBJ2-5; v_call: TRBV7-7; cdr3_aa: CASSPRGGETQYF; cdr3_nt: TGTGCTAGCAGCCCCCGCGGGGGCGAGACCCAGTACTTC
d_call: .; clone_size: few; j_call: TRBJ1-3; v_call: TRBV11-2; cdr3_aa: CASSSVISGNTIYF; cdr3_nt: TGTGCCAGCAGCTCGGTGATCTCTGGAAACACCATATATTTT
d_call: .; clone_size: .; j_call: TRBJ2-7; v_call: TRBV6-2/TRBV6-3; cdr3_aa: CASSTRTGSYEQYF; cdr3_nt: TGTGCCAGCAGTACCAGAACAGGGTCCTACGAGCAGTACTTC
d_call: TRBD2; clone_size: .; j_call: TRBJ2-3; v_call: TRBV24-1; cdr3_aa: CATSDFRAGGHTDTQYF; cdr3_nt: TGTGCCACCAGTGATTTCCGGGCGGGAGGTCACACAGATACGCAGTATTTT
d_call: .; clone_size: .; j_call: TRBJ1-5; v_call: TRBV19; cdr3_aa: CASSWTATYSNQPQHF; cdr3_nt: TGTGCCAGTAGTTGGACAGCGACTTATAGCAATCAGCCCCAGCATTTT
d_call: TRBD1; clone_size: .; j_call: TRBJ2-1; v_call: TRBV15; cdr3_aa: CATRQGYNEQFF; cdr3_nt: TGTGCCACCAGACAGGGGTACAATGAGCAGTTCTTC
d_call: .; clone_size: .; j_call: TRBJ2-4; v_call: TRBV28; cdr3_aa: CASKTSRGIAKNIQYF; cdr3_nt: TGTGCCAGCAAAACTTCCAGGGGTATAGCCAAAAACATTCAGTACTTC
d_call: .; clone_size: .; j_call: TRBJ2-2; v_call: TRBV5-1; cdr3_aa: CASSLSGDTGELFF; cdr3_nt: TGCGCCAGCAGCTTGTCGGGGGACACCGGGGAGCTGTTTTTT
d_call: .; clone_size: .; j_call: TRBJ1-5; v_call: TRBV6-1; cdr3_aa: CASSEGTDNQPQHF; cdr3_nt: TGTGCCAGCAGTGAAGGGACAGATAATCAGCCCCAGCATTTT
d_call: .; clone_size: .; j_call: TRBJ1-2; v_call: TRBV18; cdr3_aa: CASSRDTLITYGYTF; cdr3_nt: TGTGCCAGCTCACGGGACACCCTCATCACCTATGGCTACACCTTC
d_call: .; clone_size: .; j_call: TRBJ1-2; v_call: TRBV9; cdr3_aa: CASSPKLAYYGYTF; cdr3_nt: TGTGCCAGCAGCCCTAAACTGGCTTACTATGGCTACACCTTC
d_call: TRBD1; clone_size: once; j_call: TRBJ1-2; v_call: TRBV4-2; cdr3_aa: CASSQDSDRLSFGYTF; cdr3_nt: TGTGCCAGCAGCCAAGACTCGGACAGGCTCTCGTTCGGCTACACCTTC
d_call: .; clone_size: .; j_call: TRBJ1-4; v_call: TRBV12-5; cdr3_aa: CASGSGTPAANEKLFF; cdr3_nt: TGTGCTAGTGGCTCCGGGACTCCGGCGGCTAATGAAAAACTGTTTTTT
d_call: .; clone_size: .; j_call: TRBJ2-7; v_call: TRBV18; cdr3_aa: CASSPPDGSPAYEQYF; cdr3_nt: TGTGCCAGCTCACCACCGGACGGGTCTCCAGCCTACGAGCAGTACTTC
d_call: TRBD2; clone_size: .; j_call: TRBJ2-7; v_call: TRBV10-3; cdr3_aa: CAIRGGSSYEQYF; cdr3_nt: TGTGCCATCAGGGGAGGGAGCTCCTACGAGCAGTACTTC
d_call: TRBD1; clone_size: .; j_call: TRBJ2-7; v_call: TRBV27; cdr3_aa: CASSLSTGDSSYEQYF; cdr3_nt: TGTGCCAGCAGTTTATCAACAGGGGATAGCTCCTACGAGCAGTACTTC
d_call: .; clone_size: .; j_call: TRBJ2-6; v_call: TRBV28; cdr3_aa: CASSLGGGGSGANVLTF; cdr3_nt: TGTGCCAGCAGTTTAGGAGGGGGAGGCTCTGGGGCCAACGTCCTGACTTTC
d_call: TRBD2; clone_size: .; j_call: TRBJ2-3; v_call: TRBV28; cdr3_aa: CASSSLRGSGSAGDTQYF; cdr3_nt: TGTGCCAGCAGTAGTCTCAGGGGTAGCGGGAGTGCAGGCGATACGCAGTATTTT
d_call: TRBD1; clone_size: .; j_call: TRBJ1-2; v_call: TRBV28; cdr3_aa: CASRDGQGGYYGYTF; cdr3_nt: TGTGCCAGCAGAGACGGACAGGGAGGTTACTATGGCTACACCTTC
d_call: .; clone_size: once; j_call: TRBJ2-4; v_call: TRBV23-1; cdr3_aa: CASSQSPNPTCFGRPRDIQYF; cdr3_nt: TGCGCCAGCAGTCAAAGTCCCAACCCGACTTGTTTTGGCAGGCCCAGGGACATTCAGTACTTC
d_call: TRBD1; clone_size: .; j_call: TRBJ1-5; v_call: TRBV24-1; cdr3_aa: CATSDFQVRGRSNQPQHF; cdr3_nt: TGTGCCACCAGTGATTTTCAGGTAAGGGGGCGAAGCAATCAGCCCCAGCATTTT
d_call: .; clone_size: few; j_call: TRBJ2-2; v_call: TRBV2; cdr3_aa: CASSERSAAGPIGELFF; cdr3_nt: TGTGCCAGCAGTGAAAGGTCAGCGGCGGGGCCGATCGGGGAGCTGTTTTTT
d_call: .; clone_size: .; j_call: TRBJ2-1; v_call: TRBV4-1; cdr3_aa: CASSRTGDSYNEQFF; cdr3_nt: TGCGCCAGCAGCCGGACTGGTGACTCCTACAATGAGCAGTTCTTC
d_call: .; clone_size: .; j_call: TRBJ1-2; v_call: TRBV28; cdr3_aa: CASDSPGNYNNYGYTF; cdr3_nt: TGTGCCAGCGACTCCCCGGGAAACTACAATAACTATGGCTACACCTTC
d_call: .; clone_size: few; j_call: TRBJ2-1; v_call: TRBV12-3/TRBV12-4; cdr3_aa: CASRGAGSHEQFF; cdr3_nt: TGTGCCAGCAGGGGGGCAGGGTCCCATGAGCAGTTCTTC
d_call: .; clone_size: .; j_call: TRBJ2-2; v_call: TRBV6-4; cdr3_aa: CASSVTRNTGELFF; cdr3_nt: TGTGCCAGCAGTGTGACCCGGAACACCGGGGAGCTGTTTTTT
d_call: .; clone_size: .; j_call: TRBJ1-1; v_call: TRBV5-4; cdr3_aa: CASSLALAGTEAFF; cdr3_nt: TGTGCCAGCAGCTTGGCCCTGGCCGGCACTGAAGCTTTCTTT
d_call: .; clone_size: .; j_call: TRBJ2-7; v_call: TRBV30; cdr3_aa: CAWSVLFYEQYF; cdr3_nt: TGTGCCTGGAGTGTACTTTTCTACGAGCAGTACTTC
d_call: .; clone_size: few; j_call: TRBJ1-3; v_call: TRBV14; cdr3_aa: CASSQVGSGTGNTIYF; cdr3_nt: TGTGCCAGCAGCCAAGTCGGTTCAGGGACTGGAAACACCATATATTTT
d_call: TRBD2; clone_size: .; j_call: TRBJ2-5; v_call: TRBV7-9; cdr3_aa: CASSLWTSGRKTQYF; cdr3_nt: TGTGCCAGCAGCTTATGGACTAGCGGGAGAAAGACCCAGTACTTC
d_call: TRBD1; clone_size: few; j_call: TRBJ1-6; v_call: TRBV7-2; cdr3_aa: CASRLDRDSPLHF; cdr3_nt: TGTGCCAGCAGGCTTGACAGGGATTCACCCCTCCACTTT
d_call: .; clone_size: once; j_call: TRBJ2-2; v_call: TRBV11-2; cdr3_aa: CASSLGVGTGELFF; cdr3_nt: TGTGCCAGCAGCTTAGGGGTGGGCACCGGGGAGCTGTTTTTT
d_call: TRBD1; clone_size: once; j_call: TRBJ2-1; v_call: TRBV27; cdr3_aa: CASSDHRDRNYNEQFF; cdr3_nt: TGTGCCAGCAGTGACCACCGGGACAGAAACTACAATGAGCAGTTCTTC
d_call: TRBD1; clone_size: .; j_call: TRBJ2-5; v_call: TRBV28; cdr3_aa: CASSPTPTGGKETQYF; cdr3_nt: TGTGCCAGCAGTCCCACTCCGACAGGGGGGAAAGAGACCCAGTACTTC
d_call: .; clone_size: .; j_call: TRBJ1-5; v_call: TRBV13; cdr3_aa: CASSIRKEAWNQPQHF; cdr3_nt: TGTGCCAGCAGCATCCGTAAGGAGGCTTGGAATCAGCCCCAGCATTTT
d_call: .; clone_size: .; j_call: TRBJ2-1; v_call: TRBV5-6; cdr3_aa: CASSQDWRVSYNEQFF; cdr3_nt: TGTGCCAGCAGCCAGGACTGGCGGGTCTCCTACAATGAGCAGTTCTTC
d_call: TRBD2; clone_size: .; j_call: TRBJ2-7; v_call: TRBV7-9; cdr3_aa: CASSLGDYKPSYEQYF; cdr3_nt: TGTGCCAGCAGCTTAGGGGACTACAAACCCTCCTACGAGCAGTACTTC
d_call: .; clone_size: .; j_call: TRBJ2-4; v_call: TRBV5-1; cdr3_aa: CASSARTATKNIQYF; cdr3_nt: TGCGCCAGCAGCGCGCGGACAGCGACCAAAAACATTCAGTACTTC
d_call: .; clone_size: .; j_call: TRBJ1-1; v_call: TRBV6-5; cdr3_aa: CASSYSTMNTEAFF; cdr3_nt: TGTGCCAGCAGTTACTCAACGATGAACACTGAAGCTTTCTTT
d_call: .; clone_size: .; j_call: TRBJ2-7; v_call: TRBV7-2; cdr3_aa: CASSLARVYEQYF; cdr3_nt: TGTGCCAGCAGCTTAGCCAGGGTCTACGAGCAGTACTTC
d_call: .; clone_size: .; j_call: TRBJ1-1; v_call: TRBV29-1; cdr3_aa: CSVLGRTEAFF; cdr3_nt: TGCAGCGTCCTGGGTCGCACTGAAGCTTTCTTT